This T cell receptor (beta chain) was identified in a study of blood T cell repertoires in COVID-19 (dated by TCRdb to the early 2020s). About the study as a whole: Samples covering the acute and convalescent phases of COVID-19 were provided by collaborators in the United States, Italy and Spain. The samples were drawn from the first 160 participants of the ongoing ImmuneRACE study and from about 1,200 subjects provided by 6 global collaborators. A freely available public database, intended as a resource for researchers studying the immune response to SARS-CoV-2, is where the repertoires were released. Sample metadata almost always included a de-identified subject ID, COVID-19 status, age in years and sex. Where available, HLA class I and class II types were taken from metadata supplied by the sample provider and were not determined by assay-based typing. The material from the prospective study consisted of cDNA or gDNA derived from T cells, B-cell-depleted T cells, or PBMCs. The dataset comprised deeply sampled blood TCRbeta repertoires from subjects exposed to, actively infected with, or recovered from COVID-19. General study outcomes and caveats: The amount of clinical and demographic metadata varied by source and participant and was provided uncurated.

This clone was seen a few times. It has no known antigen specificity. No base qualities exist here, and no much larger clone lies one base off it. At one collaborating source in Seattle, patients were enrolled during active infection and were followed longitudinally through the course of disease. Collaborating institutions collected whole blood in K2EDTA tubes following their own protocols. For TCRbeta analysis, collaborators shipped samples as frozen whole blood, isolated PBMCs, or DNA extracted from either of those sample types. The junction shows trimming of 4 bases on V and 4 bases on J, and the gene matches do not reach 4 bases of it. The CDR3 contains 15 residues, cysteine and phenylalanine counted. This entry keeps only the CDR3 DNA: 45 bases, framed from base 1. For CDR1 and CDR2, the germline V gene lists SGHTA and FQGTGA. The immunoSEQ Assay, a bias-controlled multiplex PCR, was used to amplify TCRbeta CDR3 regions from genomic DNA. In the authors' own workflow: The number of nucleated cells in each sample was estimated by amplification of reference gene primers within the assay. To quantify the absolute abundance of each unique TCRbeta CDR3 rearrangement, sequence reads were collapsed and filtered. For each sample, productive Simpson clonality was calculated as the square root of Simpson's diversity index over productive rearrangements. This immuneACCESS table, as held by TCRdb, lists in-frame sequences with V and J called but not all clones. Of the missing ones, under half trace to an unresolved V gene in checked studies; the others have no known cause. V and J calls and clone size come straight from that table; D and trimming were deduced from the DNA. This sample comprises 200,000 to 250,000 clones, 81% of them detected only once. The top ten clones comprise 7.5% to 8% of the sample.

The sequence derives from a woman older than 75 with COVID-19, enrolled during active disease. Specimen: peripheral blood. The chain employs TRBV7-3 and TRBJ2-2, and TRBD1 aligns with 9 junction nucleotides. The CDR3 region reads CASSSGTGPTGELFF. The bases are TGTGCCAGCAGCTCCGGGACAGGGCCCACCGGGGAGCTGTTTTTT. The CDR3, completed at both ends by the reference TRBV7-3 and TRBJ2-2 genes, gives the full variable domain GAGVSQTPSNKVTEKGKYVELRCDPISGHTALYWYRQSLGQGPEFLIYFQGTGAADDSGLPNDRFFAVRPEGSVSTLKIQRTERGDSAVYLCASSSGTGPTGELFFGEGSRLTVL.